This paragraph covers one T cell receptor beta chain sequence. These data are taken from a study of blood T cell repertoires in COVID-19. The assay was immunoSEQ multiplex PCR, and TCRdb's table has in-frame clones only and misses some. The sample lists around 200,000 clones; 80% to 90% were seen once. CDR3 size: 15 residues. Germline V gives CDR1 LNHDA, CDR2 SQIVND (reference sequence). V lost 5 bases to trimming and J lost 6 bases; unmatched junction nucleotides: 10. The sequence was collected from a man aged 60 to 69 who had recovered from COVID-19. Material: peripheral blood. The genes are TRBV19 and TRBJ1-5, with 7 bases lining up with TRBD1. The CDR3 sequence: CASSSQGTGVQPQHF. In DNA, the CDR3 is TGTGCCAGTAGTTCCCAAGGCACAGGGGTTCAGCCCCAGCATTTT.